This T cell receptor beta chain stems from a study of blood T cell repertoires in COVID-19. Study information: T cells, B-cell-depleted T cells, or PBMCs provided the cDNA or gDNA that served as material.

Original handling: Amplification from reference gene primers served as the basis for estimated nucleated cell counts. Sequencing was performed with immunoSEQ multiplex PCR; in TCRdb, only in-frame clones are kept and a portion is missing. V and J calls and clone size are given by that table; D and trimming were obtained from the DNA. The sample has 56,000 or so clones, over 75% seen once. The CDR3 runs 12 residues. CDR1 MNHEY and CDR2 SMNVEV come from the germline V gene (reference sequence). Trimming left V 6 bases short and J 12 bases short, with 15 bases between. The sample consisted of peripheral blood. This clonotype was obtained from a human donor in a cohort sampled during active COVID-19. The chain has TRBV27 and TRBJ2-1; TRBD2 is a possible D gene (5 bases). The CDR3, as DNA: TGTGCCAGCAGCAGACCGTCCCGGGGGCAGTTCTTC. The encoded protein is CASSRPSRGQFF.